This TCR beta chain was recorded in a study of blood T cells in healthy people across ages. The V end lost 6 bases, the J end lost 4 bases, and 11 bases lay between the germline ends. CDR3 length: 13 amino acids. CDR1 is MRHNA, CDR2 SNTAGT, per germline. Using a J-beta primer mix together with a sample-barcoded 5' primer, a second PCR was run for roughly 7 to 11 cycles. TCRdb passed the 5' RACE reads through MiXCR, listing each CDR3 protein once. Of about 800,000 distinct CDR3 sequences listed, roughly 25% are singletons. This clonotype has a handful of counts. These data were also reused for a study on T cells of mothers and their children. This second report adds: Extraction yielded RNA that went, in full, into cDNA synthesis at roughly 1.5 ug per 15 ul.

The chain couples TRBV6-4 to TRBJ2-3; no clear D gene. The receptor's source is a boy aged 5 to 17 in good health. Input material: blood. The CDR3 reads CASRRPAPDTQYF. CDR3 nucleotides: TGTGCCAGCAGGAGGCCCGCCCCAGATACGCAGTATTTT.